This TCR beta chain was sequenced for a study of identical twins. Findings and limits, study-wide: Cord blood beta clonotypes present at high abundance carried fewer insertions; no such pattern appeared in memory repertoires. Modelling underestimated the level of out-of-frame TCR alpha sharing observed in monozygotic twins.

This clonotype was recorded a few times. Its target is unknown. In TCRdb, the 5' RACE reads were re-called with MiXCR into one record per CDR3 protein. The sample holds approximately 690,000 distinct CDR3 sequences, roughly 6.2% seen once. The V and J ends lost 1 base and 4 bases respectively, with 7 bases between them. In germline, CDR1 is MGHRA, CDR2 YSYEKL. This CDR3 region has 14 residues. The receptor was derived from a man between 18 and 35 years old in good health. The specimen was naive T cells sorted from blood. The chain joins TRBV4-1 to TRBJ2-2; D ambiguous. The CDR3: CASSQVRSTGELFF. CDR3 nucleotide sequence: TGCGCCAGCAGCCAAGTTCGCTCCACCGGGGAGCTGTTTTTT.